A selection of T cell receptor beta chains follows, all from one sample in a study of CD4 T cells in relation to SARS-CoV-2 and coronaviruses. The antigens for these receptors are not known. TCRdb keeps only in-frame clones here, not all; method: immunoSEQ multiplex PCR. This table has 9,000 to 13,000 clones, roughly 77% appearing once. Sequencing was done on a sample of CD4+ T cells from PBMCs, cultured in vitro. These receptors were collected from a human donor in good health. Both conserved end residues are part of each CDR3. The D gene is left open where the match is weak. Where a row states a size, it is once, few, many or the class of an expanded clone; other rows omit it.

j_gene: TRBJ1-4; v_gene: TRBV5-6; d_gene: -; abundance: -; CDR3aa: CASSLSGPTNEKLFF; CDR3nt: TGTGCCAGCAGCTTGTCGGGACCGACGAATGAAAAACTGTTTTTT
j_gene: TRBJ2-3; v_gene: TRBV11-3; d_gene: TRBD2; abundance: -; CDR3aa: CASSLGLAGGPDTQYF; CDR3nt: TGTGCCAGCAGTCTCGGACTAGCGGGAGGCCCAGATACGCAGTATTTT
j_gene: TRBJ2-3; v_gene: TRBV4-1; d_gene: -; abundance: -; CDR3aa: CASSPQYGAPPDTQYF; CDR3nt: TGCGCCAGCAGCCCACAGTATGGGGCCCCCCCTGACACGCAGTATTTT
j_gene: TRBJ2-1; v_gene: TRBV10-3; d_gene: TRBD2; abundance: -; CDR3aa: CASSGGPSYNEQFF; CDR3nt: TGTGCCAGTAGCGGGGGTCCATCCTACAATGAGCAGTTCTTC
j_gene: TRBJ1-1; v_gene: TRBV10-1; d_gene: -; abundance: -; CDR3aa: CASSESGRATEAFF; CDR3nt: TGCGCCAGCAGTGAGTCGGGAAGGGCCACTGAAGCTTTCTTT
j_gene: TRBJ1-2; v_gene: TRBV4-1; d_gene: -; abundance: few; CDR3aa: CASSQGLQGGGPTNYGYTF; CDR3nt: TGCGCCAGCAGCCAAGGCCTACAGGGAGGTGGCCCTACTAACTATGGCTACACCTTC
j_gene: TRBJ2-1; v_gene: TRBV7-7; d_gene: -; abundance: medium-sized; CDR3aa: CASSSGVSDEQFF; CDR3nt: TGTGCCAGCAGCTCAGGGGTTAGCGATGAGCAGTTCTTC
j_gene: TRBJ2-6; v_gene: TRBV27; d_gene: TRBD1; abundance: -; CDR3aa: CASSATGTGPGANVLTF; CDR3nt: TGTGCCAGCAGTGCTACCGGGACAGGGCCTGGGGCCAACGTCCTGACTTTC
j_gene: TRBJ2-7; v_gene: TRBV5-1; d_gene: -; abundance: -; CDR3aa: CASSGDIREQYF; CDR3nt: TGCGCCAGCAGCGGCGACATCCGCGAGCAGTACTTC
j_gene: TRBJ1-5; v_gene: TRBV30; d_gene: -; abundance: few; CDR3aa: CAWSDTYNQPQHF; CDR3nt: TGTGCCTGGAGTGACACCTACAATCAGCCCCAGCATTTT
j_gene: TRBJ1-5; v_gene: TRBV7-4; d_gene: -; abundance: -; CDR3aa: CASSFCSEGHGNQPQHF; CDR3nt: TGTGCCAGCAGCTTCTGTTCAGAGGGCCATGGCAATCAGCCCCAGCATTTT
j_gene: TRBJ2-2; v_gene: TRBV28; d_gene: TRBD2; abundance: -; CDR3aa: CASSFSPGGSTGELFF; CDR3nt: TGTGCCAGCAGTTTTTCTCCGGGAGGGAGCACCGGGGAGCTGTTTTTT
j_gene: TRBJ2-3; v_gene: TRBV19; d_gene: -; abundance: -; CDR3aa: CASTALSGTDTQYF; CDR3nt: TGTGCCAGTACGGCACTATCCGGCACAGATACGCAGTATTTT
j_gene: TRBJ1-1; v_gene: TRBV11-2; d_gene: -; abundance: -; CDR3aa: CASSLASHTEAFF; CDR3nt: TGTGCCAGCAGCTTAGCGTCCCACACTGAAGCTTTCTTT
j_gene: TRBJ1-1; v_gene: TRBV20-1; d_gene: -; abundance: -; CDR3aa: CSASAFFVGSHLMNTEAFF; CDR3nt: TGCAGTGCTAGTGCCTTTTTTGTGGGATCACACCTCATGAACACTGAAGCTTTCTTT
j_gene: TRBJ1-1; v_gene: TRBV24-1; d_gene: TRBD1; abundance: -; CDR3aa: CATSDLDHSDRGLEVSVAEAFF; CDR3nt: TGTGCCACCAGTGATTTGGACCACTCCGACAGGGGGCTAGAAGTATCGGTCGCTGAAGCTTTCTTT
j_gene: TRBJ2-2; v_gene: TRBV7-7; d_gene: -; abundance: -; CDR3aa: CASSPVMGGQNTGELFF; CDR3nt: TGTGCCAGCTCCCCGGTCATGGGGGGGCAGAACACCGGGGAGCTGTTTTTT
j_gene: TRBJ2-3; v_gene: TRBV11-2; d_gene: TRBD2; abundance: -; CDR3aa: CASSLFSRGAGDTQYF; CDR3nt: TGTGCCAGCAGCTTATTCTCGCGGGGGGCAGGAGATACGCAGTATTTT
j_gene: TRBJ1-1; v_gene: TRBV30; d_gene: -; abundance: -; CDR3aa: CAYLPQPSTEAFF; CDR3nt: TGTGCCTACCTGCCTCAACCCTCCACTGAAGCTTTCTTT
j_gene: TRBJ2-7; v_gene: TRBV3-1/TRBV3-2; d_gene: TRBD2; abundance: -; CDR3aa: CASSQGLAGEQYF; CDR3nt: TGTGCCAGCAGCCAGGGACTAGCGGGAGAGCAGTACTTC
j_gene: TRBJ1-1; v_gene: TRBV19; d_gene: -; abundance: -; CDR3aa: CASSMAATGNTEAFF; CDR3nt: TGTGCCAGTAGTATGGCGGCCACAGGGAACACTGAAGCTTTCTTT
j_gene: TRBJ2-5; v_gene: TRBV7-8; d_gene: -; abundance: once; CDR3aa: CASSLRHREGTQYF; CDR3nt: TGTGCCAGCAGCTTAAGGCACCGAGAGGGGACCCAGTACTTC
j_gene: TRBJ1-4; v_gene: TRBV5-1; d_gene: TRBD1; abundance: -; CDR3aa: CASSPRTGEVEKLFF; CDR3nt: TGCGCCAGCAGCCCGAGGACAGGGGAGGTCGAAAAACTGTTTTTT
j_gene: TRBJ2-1; v_gene: TRBV6-4; d_gene: -; abundance: -; CDR3aa: CASSDTGWGEQFF; CDR3nt: TGTGCCAGCAGTGATACAGGGTGGGGTGAGCAGTTCTTC
j_gene: TRBJ2-7; v_gene: TRBV19; d_gene: -; abundance: -; CDR3aa: CASSIPPGDFNSGSYEQYF; CDR3nt: TGTGCCAGTAGTATTCCCCCAGGGGACTTCAATTCTGGATCCTACGAGCAGTACTTC
j_gene: TRBJ1-1; v_gene: TRBV19; d_gene: -; abundance: few; CDR3aa: CATTGPSMNTEAFF; CDR3nt: TGTGCCACAACAGGGCCCTCAATGAACACTGAAGCTTTCTTT
j_gene: TRBJ1-5; v_gene: TRBV6-2/TRBV6-3; d_gene: TRBD1; abundance: -; CDR3aa: CASSSRTGGVDQPQHF; CDR3nt: TGTGCCAGCAGTTCTCGGACAGGGGGCGTTGATCAGCCCCAGCATTTT
j_gene: TRBJ1-2; v_gene: TRBV19; d_gene: TRBD1; abundance: -; CDR3aa: CASMSGQGSLNYGYTF; CDR3nt: TGTGCCAGTATGTCGGGACAGGGAAGTCTGAACTATGGCTACACCTTC
j_gene: TRBJ1-3; v_gene: TRBV3-1/TRBV3-2; d_gene: -; abundance: -; CDR3aa: CASSQDPMRGNTIYF; CDR3nt: TGTGCCAGCAGCCAAGATCCCATGAGGGGAAACACCATATATTTT
j_gene: TRBJ2-7; v_gene: TRBV5-1; d_gene: -; abundance: few; CDR3aa: CASTGGPGREQYF; CDR3nt: TGCGCCAGCACCGGAGGCCCAGGGCGTGAGCAGTACTTC
j_gene: TRBJ2-7; v_gene: TRBV6-2/TRBV6-3; d_gene: TRBD2; abundance: -; CDR3aa: CASSIAETSGGSDEQYF; CDR3nt: TGTGCCAGCAGTATAGCGGAGACTAGCGGGGGATCGGACGAGCAGTACTTC
j_gene: TRBJ1-6; v_gene: TRBV9; d_gene: -; abundance: -; CDR3aa: CASQTGNNSPLHF; CDR3nt: TGTGCCAGCCAGACCGGCAATAATTCACCCCTCCACTTT
j_gene: TRBJ2-2; v_gene: TRBV4-2; d_gene: -; abundance: -; CDR3aa: CASSQDPAHSANTGELFF; CDR3nt: TGTGCCAGCAGCCAAGATCCCGCCCATAGCGCGAACACCGGGGAGCTGTTTTTT
j_gene: TRBJ2-7; v_gene: TRBV10-3; d_gene: -; abundance: -; CDR3aa: CAISDSRGAGYEQYF; CDR3nt: TGTGCCATCAGTGATTCCAGGGGAGCCGGCTACGAGCAGTACTTC
j_gene: TRBJ2-1; v_gene: TRBV6-6; d_gene: TRBD1; abundance: -; CDR3aa: CASRDRAYNEQFF; CDR3nt: TGTGCCAGCCGGGACAGGGCCTACAATGAGCAGTTCTTC
j_gene: TRBJ2-1; v_gene: TRBV9; d_gene: -; abundance: -; CDR3aa: CASSVTGGTEYNEQFF; CDR3nt: TGTGCCAGCAGCGTTACCGGGGGAACCGAGTACAATGAGCAGTTCTTC
j_gene: TRBJ2-7; v_gene: TRBV27; d_gene: TRBD2; abundance: -; CDR3aa: CASSSPGLLSYEQYF; CDR3nt: TGTGCCAGCAGCTCGCCGGGACTACTATCCTACGAGCAGTACTTC